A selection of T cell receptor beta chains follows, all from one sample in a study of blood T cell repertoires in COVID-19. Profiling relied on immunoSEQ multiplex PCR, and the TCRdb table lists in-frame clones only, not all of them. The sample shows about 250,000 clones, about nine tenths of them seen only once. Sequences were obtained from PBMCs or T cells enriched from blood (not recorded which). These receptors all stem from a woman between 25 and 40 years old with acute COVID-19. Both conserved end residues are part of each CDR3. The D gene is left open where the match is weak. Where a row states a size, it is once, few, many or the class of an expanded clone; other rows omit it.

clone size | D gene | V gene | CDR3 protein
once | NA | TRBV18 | CASSPRRADTGELFF
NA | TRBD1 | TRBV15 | CATSKDQGARRTGELFF
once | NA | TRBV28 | CASSLFPATNEKLFF
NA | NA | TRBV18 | CASSPQADYSYYGYTF
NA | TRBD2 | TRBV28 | CASILSGSSYEQYF
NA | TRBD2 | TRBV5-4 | CASSSTSGFQETQYF
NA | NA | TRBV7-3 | CASSLILNTGELFF
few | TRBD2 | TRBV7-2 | CASSTLAGVSYNEQFF
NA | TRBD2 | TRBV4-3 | CASSQDIGLAYNEQFF
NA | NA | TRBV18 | CASSPYDSNEKLFF
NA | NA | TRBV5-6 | CASSLGARTGELFF
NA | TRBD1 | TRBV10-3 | CAISALSTGSDTIYF
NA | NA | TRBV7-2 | CASSFRHATNEKLFF
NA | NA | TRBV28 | CASSPVGGTDTQYF
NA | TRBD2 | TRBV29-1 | CSVMWTRSNIQYF
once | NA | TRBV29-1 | CSVLTNPETQYF
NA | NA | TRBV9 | CASSVASAGSPLHF
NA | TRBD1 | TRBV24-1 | CATRGGQGAGEQYF
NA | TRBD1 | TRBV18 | CASSPKTGAEAFF
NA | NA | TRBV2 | CASARVSGYGYTF
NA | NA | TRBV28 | CASSFAGYYEQFF
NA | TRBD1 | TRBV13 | CASSTRDRGNGEQYF
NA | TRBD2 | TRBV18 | CASSPVAGVSGANVLTF
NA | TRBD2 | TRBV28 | CASTTGTSGDTYNEQFF